The entry that follows covers one T cell receptor beta chain sequence. Its antigen is currently unknown. The sample is drawn from a study of shared clonotypes between healthy human individuals. Study at large: Every donor yielded three CD4 naive, three CD4 memory, two CD8 naive and one CD8 memory plate. Points from the study as a whole: Roughly 5% of naive CD4 clonotypes were shared across four donors.

This CDR3 region has 14 residues. Deletions cut 1 base from V and 0 bases from J, with 9 bases between. Germline CDR1 and CDR2: GTSNPN and SVGIG (reference sequence). Repertoires were generated with immunoSEQ multiplex PCR, while TCRdb's copy carries only in-frame clones and drops some. The sample lists 2 million or so clones, 85% to 95% occurring once. Sequencing input: naive CD4+ T cells sorted from blood. Stated subset: CD45RA+ positively selected. The chain employs TRBV30 and TRBJ1-2; D is unresolved. The receptor was isolated from a man younger than 35 in good health. The DNA of the CDR3 is TGTGCCTGGAGTGAGGCGGCCGCTAACTATGGCTACACCTTC. Translated: CAWSEAAANYGYTF.